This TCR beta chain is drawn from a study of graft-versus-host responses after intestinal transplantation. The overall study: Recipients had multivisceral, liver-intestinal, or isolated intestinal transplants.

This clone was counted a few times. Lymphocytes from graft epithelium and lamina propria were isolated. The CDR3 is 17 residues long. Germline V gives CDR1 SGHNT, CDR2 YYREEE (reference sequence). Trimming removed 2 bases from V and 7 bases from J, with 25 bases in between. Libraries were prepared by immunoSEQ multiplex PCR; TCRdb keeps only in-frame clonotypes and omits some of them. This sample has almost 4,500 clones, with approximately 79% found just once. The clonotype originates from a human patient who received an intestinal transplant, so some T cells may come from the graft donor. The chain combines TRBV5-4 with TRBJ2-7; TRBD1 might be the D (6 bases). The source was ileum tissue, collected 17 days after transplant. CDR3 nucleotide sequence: TGTGCCAGCAGCTTCGGCCCCCGCATACAGGGTGTGGGGGAGCAGTACGTC. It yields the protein CASSFGPRIQGVGEQYV.